This entry concerns a single T cell receptor (beta chain). Other DNA sequences in the same sample also yield this CDR3. The entry originates in a study of control samples from healthy donors and cancer patients. Trimming pared 4 bases from V and 0 bases from J, leaving 8 bases between. This CDR3 contains 14 residues. Germline lookup yields CDR1 SGHRS and CDR2 YFSETQ. The data were produced by immunoSEQ multiplex PCR, yet TCRdb's version contains in-frame clones alone and is incomplete. The sample records around 100,000 clones, roughly 89% being singletons. Sequenced material: PBMCs. The V and J genes are TRBV5-1 and TRBJ2-1; D is uncertain. This sequence originates from a man between 60 and 75 years old with lung cancer. As DNA, the CDR3 is TGCGCCAGCAGCGGGCAGGCCTCCTACAATGAGCAGTTCTTC. Encoded protein: CASSGQASYNEQFF.